This T cell receptor (beta chain) was recovered during a study of immune cell composition in non-small cell lung cancer. Points from the study as a whole: It was not proven that tumour-reactive clones equal dominant tumour-associated clones. TIL tumour reactivity correlated with maximal tumour-associated clone frequency in adenocarcinoma. Squamous carcinomas (approximately 75%) more often had tumour-associated clones >0.5% than adenocarcinomas (33%).

The normal lung sample lay at least 3 cm, and maximally far, from the tumour. DNA was extracted from unsorted cell suspensions stored frozen. Note on this clone: Its target is unknown.

There are 13 residues in the CDR3. V was pared by 4 bases and J by 6 bases, with 12 bases between. Germline V gene sequence: CDR1 SGHNT, CDR2 YENEEA. Clones were sequenced by immunoSEQ multiplex PCR, and TCRdb holds only the in-frame ones, with some missing. The sample lists some 1,100 clones; over 55% were seen once. The chain couples TRBV11-3 to TRBJ1-2; weak D call: TRBD1 (5 bases). The sequenced sample was non-adjacent lung tissue. The clonotype was recovered from a human donor with non-small cell lung cancer. CDR3 in amino acids: CASSYDSSHGYTF. The CDR3 DNA sequence: TGTGCCAGCAGCTATGACAGTTCGCATGGCTACACCTTC.